Listed below are T cell receptor beta chains from one sample, sequenced in a study of memory CD4+ T cells and cytomegalovirus serostatus. Sequencing used immunoSEQ multiplex PCR; TCRdb keeps in-frame clones, though not all of them. Of 50,000 to 75,000 clones in the sample, around four fifths were seen once. Sequencing used memory CD4+ T cells from blood. The receptor source for this set is an adult in good health and CMV-seronegative. Each CDR3 is given with its conserved first and last residue. The order of the fields is V gene, J gene, CDR3 protein.

v_gene: TRBV7-8
j_gene: TRBJ2-1
CDR3aa: CASSLQGGNEQFF

v_gene: TRBV5-1
j_gene: TRBJ2-1
CDR3aa: CASSAGQGLDEQFF

v_gene: TRBV6-1
j_gene: TRBJ2-5
CDR3aa: CASTLRGGRETQYF

v_gene: TRBV4-1
j_gene: TRBJ1-1
CDR3aa: CASSQGWGRSTEAFF

v_gene: TRBV6-5
j_gene: TRBJ2-3
CDR3aa: CASSYVSGQYF

v_gene: TRBV19
j_gene: TRBJ2-4
CDR3aa: CASSIGRGFENIQYF

v_gene: TRBV27
j_gene: TRBJ2-1
CDR3aa: CASSLLGGGSYNEQFF

v_gene: TRBV18
j_gene: TRBJ1-1
CDR3aa: CASSPPMGQGTNTEAFF

v_gene: TRBV18
j_gene: TRBJ1-2
CDR3aa: CASSSPNRDSRGGYTF

v_gene: TRBV6-5
j_gene: TRBJ1-6
CDR3aa: CASSTGTGYNSPLHF

v_gene: TRBV10-1
j_gene: TRBJ1-5
CDR3aa: CASSEKGNQPQHF

v_gene: TRBV21-1
j_gene: TRBJ1-2
CDR3aa: CASSTLAQSLNYGYTF

v_gene: TRBV5-4
j_gene: TRBJ1-2
CDR3aa: CASSGRQGYGYTF

v_gene: TRBV7-6
j_gene: TRBJ2-6
CDR3aa: CASSLWGGASSGANVLTF

v_gene: TRBV28
j_gene: TRBJ2-5
CDR3aa: CASSLLGLAGDPQETQYF

v_gene: TRBV12-5
j_gene: TRBJ2-3
CDR3aa: CASGSRPLLDTQYF

v_gene: TRBV6-6
j_gene: TRBJ2-7
CDR3aa: CASSYPDREAEQYF